This TCR beta chain was identified in a study of T-cell memory formation after mild COVID-19. TCRdb redid the calling of the 5' RACE reads with MiXCR, one entry per CDR3 protein. Seen here are approximately 150,000 distinct CDR3 sequences, about 19% observed once, and the top ten hold around 2.4%. The V end lost 3 bases, the J end lost 4 bases, and 14 bases lay between the germline ends. The CDR3 runs 14 residues. Germline V lookup: CDR1 SGDLS, CDR2 YYNGEE. Only a few counts were recorded for this clonotype. This sequence joins TRBV9 and TRBJ2-7; a weak D match, TRBD1 (6 bases). The TCR sequence derives from an adult woman who had mild COVID-19 (a few samples of this study predate the infection). Cell type and time point are not known. Sequenced: PBMCs or a T cell subset sorted from them (not recorded which). In DNA, the CDR3 is TGTGCCAGCAGCGATAGCCCACAGGGATACGAGCAGTACTTC. This gives the protein CASSDSPQGYEQYF.